This TCR beta chain came from a study of persistence of HIV-infected CD4 T cells. Study in general: CD4+ T cells responding to CMV or HIV-1 Gag were isolated. Study-wide results and caveats: Compared with CD3/CD28-stimulated cells, CMV- and Gag-responding cells showed lower TCRbeta richness.

This was the immunoSEQ version 4 assay in survey mode. TCRdb's copy holds only in-frame clones and misses some; the assay was immunoSEQ multiplex PCR. The sample holds about 28,000 clones, roughly 78% seen once. Germline loops: CDR1 MGHDK, CDR2 SYGVNS. J was trimmed by 3 bases and V by 6 bases; bases with no gene match: 8. The CDR3 runs 14 residues. Lysates of CMV-infected fibroblasts at 10 ug/mL stimulated these cells. Memory cells lacking CD40L and CD69 with high CD45RO were sorted. Note on this clone: Its antigen is not known.

This chain connects TRBV25-1 to TRBJ2-7; 7 bases match TRBD1. The receptor was isolated from an adult man with HIV who was CMV-seropositive. The source was CD4+ T cells sorted from PBMCs after roughly 18-hour stimulation, collected from a patient who received antiretroviral therapy. The chain's CDR3 is CASRPGGPGYEQYF. CDR3 DNA sequence: TGTGCCAGCAGGCCAGGGGGTCCAGGCTACGAGCAGTACTTC.